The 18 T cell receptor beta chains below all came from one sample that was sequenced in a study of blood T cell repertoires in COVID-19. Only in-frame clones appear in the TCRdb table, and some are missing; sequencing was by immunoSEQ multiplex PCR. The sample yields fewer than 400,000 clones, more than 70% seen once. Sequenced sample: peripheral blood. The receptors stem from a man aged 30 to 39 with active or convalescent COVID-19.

The CDR3 here is CASSAPDRGWNQPQHF. As DNA, the CDR3 is TGTGCCAGCAGTGCCCCGGACAGAGGATGGAATCAGCCCCAGCATTTT. The rearrangement joins TRBV2 to TRBJ1-5, with D possibly TRBD1 on 6 matching bases. CDR1 and CDR2 from the germline V gene are SNHLY and FYNNEI. Between the trimmed V and J ends, which lost 4 bases and 4 bases, there was a span of 17 bases. This CDR3 is built from 16 residues.

In nucleotides, the CDR3 is TGTGCCACCAGTGATCCGGGACAGCTTAACTATGGCTACACCTTC. Translation: CATSDPGQLNYGYTF. The rearrangement joins TRBV24-1 to TRBJ1-2; 7 nucleotides match TRBD1. The CDR3 totals 15 residues. The ends lost 3 bases at V and 1 base at J; junction bases unmatched: 4. The germline CDR1 and CDR2 sequences are KGHDR and SFDVKD.

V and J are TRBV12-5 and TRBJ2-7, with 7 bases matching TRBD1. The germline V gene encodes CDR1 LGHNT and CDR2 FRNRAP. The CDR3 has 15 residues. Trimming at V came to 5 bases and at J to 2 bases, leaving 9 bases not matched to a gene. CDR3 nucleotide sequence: TGTGCTAGTGGTCCTCCGGGACAGAAGACCTACGAGCAGTACTTC. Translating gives CASGPPGQKTYEQYF.

The CDR3 spells CASSPPSRGSGPYEQYF. For the CDR3, the DNA is TGCGCCAGCAGCCCACCGTCTAGGGGTTCTGGACCCTACGAGCAGTACTTC. V and J are TRBV5-1 and TRBJ2-7; tentatively, D is TRBD1 (5 bases). The length of the CDR3 is 17 residues. V lost 4 bases, J lost 2 bases, and 22 bases lay in between. Germline V gene data show CDR1 as SGHRS and CDR2 as YFSETQ.

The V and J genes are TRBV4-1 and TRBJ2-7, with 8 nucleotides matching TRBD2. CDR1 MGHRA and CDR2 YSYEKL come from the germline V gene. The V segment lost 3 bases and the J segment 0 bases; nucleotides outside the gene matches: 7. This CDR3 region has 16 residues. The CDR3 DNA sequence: TGCGCCAGCAGCCAGGTTAGCGGGGCATACTCCTACGAGCAGTACTTC. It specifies CASSQVSGAYSYEQYF.

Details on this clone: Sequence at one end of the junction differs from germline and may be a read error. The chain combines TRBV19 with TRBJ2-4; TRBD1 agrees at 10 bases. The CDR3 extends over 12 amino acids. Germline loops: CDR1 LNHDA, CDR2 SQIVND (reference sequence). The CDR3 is CASGLRDRGPHF. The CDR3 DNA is TGTGCCAGTGGCCTCCGGGACAGGGGTCCTCACTTC.

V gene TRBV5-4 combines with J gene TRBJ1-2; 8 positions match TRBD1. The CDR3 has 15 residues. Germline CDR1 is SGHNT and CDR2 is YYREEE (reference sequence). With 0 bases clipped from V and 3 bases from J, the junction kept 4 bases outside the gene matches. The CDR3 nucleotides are TGTGCCAGCAGCTTGGCGGGGACAGGTCACTATGGCTACACCTTC. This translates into CASSLAGTGHYGYTF.

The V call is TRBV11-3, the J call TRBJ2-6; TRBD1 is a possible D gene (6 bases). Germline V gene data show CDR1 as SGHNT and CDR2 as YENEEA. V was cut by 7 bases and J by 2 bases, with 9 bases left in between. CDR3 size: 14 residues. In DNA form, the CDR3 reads TGTGCCAGCAAGTCAGGGGCTGGGGCCAACGTCCTGACTTTC. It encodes CASKSGAGANVLTF.

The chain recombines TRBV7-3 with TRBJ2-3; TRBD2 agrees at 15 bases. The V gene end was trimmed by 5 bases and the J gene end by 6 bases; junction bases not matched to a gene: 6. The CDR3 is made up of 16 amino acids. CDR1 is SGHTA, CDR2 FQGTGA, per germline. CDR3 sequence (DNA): TGTGCCAGCAGCCAGGGGACTAGCGGGGGGACGGATACGCAGTATTTT. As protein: CASSQGTSGGTDTQYF.

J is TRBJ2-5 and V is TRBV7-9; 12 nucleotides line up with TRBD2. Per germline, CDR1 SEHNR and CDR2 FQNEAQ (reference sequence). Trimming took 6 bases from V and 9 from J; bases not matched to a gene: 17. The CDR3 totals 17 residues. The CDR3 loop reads CASRSRPLAGGPGAQYF. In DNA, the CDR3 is TGTGCCAGCAGGTCCCGGCCCCTAGCGGGAGGGCCAGGCGCCCAGTACTTC.

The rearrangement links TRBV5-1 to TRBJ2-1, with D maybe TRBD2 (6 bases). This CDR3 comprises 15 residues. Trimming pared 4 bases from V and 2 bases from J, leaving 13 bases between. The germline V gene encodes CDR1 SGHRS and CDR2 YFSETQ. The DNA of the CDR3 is TGCGCCAGCAGCCATGGGACGGGAGCCTACAATGAGCAGTTCTTC. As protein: CASSHGTGAYNEQFF.

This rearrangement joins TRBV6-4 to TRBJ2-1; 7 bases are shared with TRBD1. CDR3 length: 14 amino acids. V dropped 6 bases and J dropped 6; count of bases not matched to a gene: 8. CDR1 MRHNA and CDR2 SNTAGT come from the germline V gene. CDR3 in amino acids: CASRIDRVGNEQFF. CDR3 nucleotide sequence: TGTGCCAGCAGGATAGACAGGGTGGGCAATGAGCAGTTCTTC.

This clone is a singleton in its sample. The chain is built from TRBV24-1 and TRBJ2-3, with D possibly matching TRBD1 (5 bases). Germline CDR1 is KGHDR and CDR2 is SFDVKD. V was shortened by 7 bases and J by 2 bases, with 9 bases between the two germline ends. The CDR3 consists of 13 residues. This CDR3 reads CATRSGATDTQYF. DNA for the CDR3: TGTGCCACCAGATCTGGGGCCACAGATACGCAGTATTTT.

In DNA, the CDR3 is TGCGCCAGCAGCCCGGACAGGGTGGCTAACTATGGCTACACCTTC. Its translation is CASSPDRVANYGYTF. This rearrangement joins TRBV4-1 to TRBJ1-2; 8 nucleotides align to TRBD1. The CDR3 is 15 amino acids. J was trimmed by 0 bases and V by 4 bases; bases with no gene match: 4. Germline CDR1 reads MGHRA; CDR2 reads YSYEKL.

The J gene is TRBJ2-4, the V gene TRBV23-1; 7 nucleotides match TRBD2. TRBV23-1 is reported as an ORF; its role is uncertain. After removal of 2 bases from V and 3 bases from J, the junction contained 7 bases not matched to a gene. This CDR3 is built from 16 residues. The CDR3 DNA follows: TGCGCCAGCAGTCAAGACGGGACTACTATCAAAAACATTCAGTACTTC. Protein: CASSQDGTTIKNIQYF.

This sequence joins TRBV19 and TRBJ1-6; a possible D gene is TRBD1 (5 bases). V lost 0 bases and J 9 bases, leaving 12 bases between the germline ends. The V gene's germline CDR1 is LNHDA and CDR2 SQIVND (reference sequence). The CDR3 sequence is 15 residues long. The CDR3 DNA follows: TGTGCCAGTAGTATAGATTGGGGGGACGGTTCACCCCTCCACTTT. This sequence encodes CASSIDWGDGSPLHF.

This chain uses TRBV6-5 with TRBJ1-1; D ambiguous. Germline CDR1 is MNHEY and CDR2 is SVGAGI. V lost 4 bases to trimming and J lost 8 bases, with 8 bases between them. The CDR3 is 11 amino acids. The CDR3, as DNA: TGTGCCAGCAGTTCGGTACGGGAAGCTTTCTTT. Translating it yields CASSSVREAFF.

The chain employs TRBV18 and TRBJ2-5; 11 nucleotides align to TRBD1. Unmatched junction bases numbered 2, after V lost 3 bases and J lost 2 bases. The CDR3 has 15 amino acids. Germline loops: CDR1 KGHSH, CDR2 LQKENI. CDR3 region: CASSPRDRGQETQYF. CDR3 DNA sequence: TGTGCCAGCTCACCGAGGGACAGGGGGCAAGAGACCCAGTACTTC.